The clone carrying this TCR beta chain has only one observation. The sample comes from a study of CD8 T cells in Susac syndrome. There are 16 residues in the CDR3. After removal of 6 bases from V and 3 bases from J, the junction contained 8 bases not matched to a gene. The V gene's germline CDR1 is SEHNR and CDR2 FQNEAQ (reference sequence). Random hexamers were used to reverse transcribe 0.5 to 1 ug of RNA. From the immunoSEQ multiplex PCR reads, TCRdb called clonotypes with MiXCR, one entry per CDR3 protein. The data show 240,000 or so distinct CDR3 sequences, 90% to 97% seen once. V usage is TRBV7-9 and J usage is TRBJ2-1, with 10 bases fitting TRBD2. The sequencing input was CD4+ T cells from PBMCs. The receptor was derived from a human donor with Susac syndrome. DNA for the CDR3: TGTGCCAGCAGTCCCGAGGGACTAGCGAGCTACAATGAGCAGTTCTTC. Translating it yields CASSPEGLASYNEQFF. Complete variable domain (other parts from reference TRBV7-9 and TRBJ2-1): DTGVSQNPRHKITKRGQNVTFRCDPISEHNRLYWYRQTLGQGPEFLTYFQNEAQLEKSRLLSDRFSAERPKGSFSTLEIQRTEQGDSAMYLCASSPEGLASYNEQFFGPGTRLTVL.